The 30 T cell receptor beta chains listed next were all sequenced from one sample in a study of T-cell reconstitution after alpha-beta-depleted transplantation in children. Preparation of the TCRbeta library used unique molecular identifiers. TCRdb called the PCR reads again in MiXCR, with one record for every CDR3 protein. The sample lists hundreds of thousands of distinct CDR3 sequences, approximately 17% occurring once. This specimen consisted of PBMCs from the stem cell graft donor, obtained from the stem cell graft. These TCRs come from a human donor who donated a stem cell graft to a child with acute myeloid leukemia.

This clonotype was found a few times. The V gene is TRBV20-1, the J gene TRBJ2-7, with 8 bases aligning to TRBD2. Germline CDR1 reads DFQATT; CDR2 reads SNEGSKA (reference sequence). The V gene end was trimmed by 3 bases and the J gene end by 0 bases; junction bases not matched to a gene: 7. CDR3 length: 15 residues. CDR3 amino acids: CSASVRGGSSYEQYF. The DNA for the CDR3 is TGCAGTGCTAGCGTACGGGGGGGGAGCTCCTACGAGCAGTACTTC.

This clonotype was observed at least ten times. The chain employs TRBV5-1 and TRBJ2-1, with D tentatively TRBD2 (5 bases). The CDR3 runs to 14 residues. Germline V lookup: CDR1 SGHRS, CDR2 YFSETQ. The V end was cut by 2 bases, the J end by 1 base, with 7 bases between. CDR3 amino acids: CASSLPGSYNEQFF. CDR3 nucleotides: TGCGCCAGCAGCTTACCGGGGTCCTACAATGAGCAGTTCTTC.

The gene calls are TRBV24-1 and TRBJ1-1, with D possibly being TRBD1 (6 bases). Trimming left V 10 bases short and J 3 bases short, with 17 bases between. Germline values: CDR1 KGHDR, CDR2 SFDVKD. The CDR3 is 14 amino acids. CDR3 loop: CATSTLSGDTEAFF. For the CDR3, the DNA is TGTGCCACAAGTACACTATCAGGGGACACTGAAGCTTTCTTT.

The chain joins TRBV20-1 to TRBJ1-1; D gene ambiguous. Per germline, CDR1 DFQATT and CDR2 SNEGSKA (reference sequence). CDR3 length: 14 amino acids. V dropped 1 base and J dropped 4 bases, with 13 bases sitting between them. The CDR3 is CSARAEWGATEAFF. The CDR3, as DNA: TGCAGTGCTAGAGCTGAGTGGGGAGCCACTGAAGCTTTCTTT.

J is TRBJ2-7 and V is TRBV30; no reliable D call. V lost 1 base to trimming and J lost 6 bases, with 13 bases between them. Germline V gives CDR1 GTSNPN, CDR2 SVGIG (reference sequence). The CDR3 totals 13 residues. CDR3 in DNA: TGTGCCTGGAGTGAGGACCCCGCGATCGAGCAGTACTTC. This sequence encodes CAWSEDPAIEQYF. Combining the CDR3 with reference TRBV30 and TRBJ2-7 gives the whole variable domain SQTIHQWPATLVQPVGSPLSLECTVEGTSNPNLYWYRQAAGRGLQLLFYSVGIGQISSEVPQNLSASRPQDRQFILSSKKLLLSDSGFYLCAWSEDPAIEQYFGPGTRLTVT.

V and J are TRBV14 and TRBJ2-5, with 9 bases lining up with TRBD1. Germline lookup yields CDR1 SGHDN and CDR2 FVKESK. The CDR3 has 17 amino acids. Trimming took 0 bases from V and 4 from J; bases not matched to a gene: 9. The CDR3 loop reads CASSQDLDRGGSETQYF. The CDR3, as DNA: TGTGCCAGCAGCCAAGACCTGGACAGGGGAGGGTCAGAGACCCAGTACTTC.

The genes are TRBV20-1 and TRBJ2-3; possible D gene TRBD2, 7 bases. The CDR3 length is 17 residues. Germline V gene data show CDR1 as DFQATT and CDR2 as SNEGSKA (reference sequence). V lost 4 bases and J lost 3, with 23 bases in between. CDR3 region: CSATLGVQGGSTDTQYF. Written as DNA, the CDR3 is TGCAGTGCTACCTTGGGGGTACAGGGAGGGAGTACAGATACGCAGTATTTT.

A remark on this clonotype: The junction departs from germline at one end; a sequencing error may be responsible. The CDR3 loop reads CASSLGAGYSGNTVYF. The CDR3 DNA follows: TGTGCCAGCAGCTTAGGGGCAGGTTACTCTGGAAACACCGTATATTTT. This chain uses TRBV13 with TRBJ1-3; D unclear. The germline V gene has CDR1 PRHDT and CDR2 FYEKMQ (reference sequence). The CDR3 sequence is 16 residues long.

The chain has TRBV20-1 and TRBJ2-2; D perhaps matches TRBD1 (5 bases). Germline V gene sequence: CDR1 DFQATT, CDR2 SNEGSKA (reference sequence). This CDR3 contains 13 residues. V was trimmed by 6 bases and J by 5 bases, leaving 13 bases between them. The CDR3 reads CSAKFYRTGELFF. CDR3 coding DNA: TGCAGTGCAAAGTTTTACAGGACCGGGGAGCTGTTTTTT.

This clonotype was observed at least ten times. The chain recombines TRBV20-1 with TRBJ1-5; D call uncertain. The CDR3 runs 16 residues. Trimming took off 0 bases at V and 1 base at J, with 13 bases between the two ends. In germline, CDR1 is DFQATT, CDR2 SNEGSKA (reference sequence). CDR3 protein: CSARDPPRSSNQPQHF. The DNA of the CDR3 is TGCAGTGCTAGAGATCCCCCCAGGTCAAGCAATCAGCCCCAGCATTTT.

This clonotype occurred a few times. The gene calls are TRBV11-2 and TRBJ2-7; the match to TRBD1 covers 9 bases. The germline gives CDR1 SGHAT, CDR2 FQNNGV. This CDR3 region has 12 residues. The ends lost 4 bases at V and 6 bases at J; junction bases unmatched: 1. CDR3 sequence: CASSWTGVEQYV. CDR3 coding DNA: TGTGCCAGCAGCTGGACAGGGGTCGAGCAGTACGTC.

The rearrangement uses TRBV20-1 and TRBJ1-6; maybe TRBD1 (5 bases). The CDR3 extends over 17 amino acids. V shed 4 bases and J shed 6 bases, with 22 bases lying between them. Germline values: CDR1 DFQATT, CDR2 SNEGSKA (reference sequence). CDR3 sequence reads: CSAKPGPSPIPNSPLHF. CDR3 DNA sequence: TGCAGTGCTAAACCGGGACCTTCACCTATTCCTAATTCACCCCTCCACTTT.

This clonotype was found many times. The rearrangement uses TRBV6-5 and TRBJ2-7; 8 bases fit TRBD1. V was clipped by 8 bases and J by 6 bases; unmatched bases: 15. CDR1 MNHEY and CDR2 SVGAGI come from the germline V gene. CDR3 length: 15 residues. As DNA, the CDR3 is TGTGCCAGCGAAGAAACGGCCAGGGGGCTCATCGAGCAGTACTTC. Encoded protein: CASEETARGLIEQYF.

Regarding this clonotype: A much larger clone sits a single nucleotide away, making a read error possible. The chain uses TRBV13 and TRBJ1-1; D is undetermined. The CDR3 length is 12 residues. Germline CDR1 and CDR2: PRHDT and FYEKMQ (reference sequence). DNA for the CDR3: TGTGCCTGCAGCTTATCGGACACTGAAGCTTTCTTT. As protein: CACSLSDTEAFF.

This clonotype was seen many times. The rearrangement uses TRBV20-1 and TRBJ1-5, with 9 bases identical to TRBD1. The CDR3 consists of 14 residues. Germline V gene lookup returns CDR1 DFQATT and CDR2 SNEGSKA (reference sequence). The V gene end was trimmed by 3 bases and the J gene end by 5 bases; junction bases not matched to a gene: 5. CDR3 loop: CSASRDREYQPQHF. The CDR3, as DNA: TGCAGTGCTAGCCGGGACAGGGAGTATCAGCCCCAGCATTTT.

This chain's CDR3 is CASSLRGGSTGELFF. DNA for the CDR3: TGTGCCAGCAGTTTAAGGGGGGGGAGCACCGGGGAGCTGTTTTTT. V usage is TRBV12-3 or TRBV12-4 and J usage is TRBJ2-2, with D perhaps TRBD2 (7 bases). The CDR3 has 15 amino acids. The V and J ends lost 2 bases and 4 bases respectively, with 11 bases between them.

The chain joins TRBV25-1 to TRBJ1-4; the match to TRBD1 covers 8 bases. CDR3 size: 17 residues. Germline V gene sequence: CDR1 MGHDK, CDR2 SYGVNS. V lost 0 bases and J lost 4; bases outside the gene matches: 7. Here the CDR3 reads CASSEYRGGQVNEKLFF. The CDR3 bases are TGTGCCAGCAGTGAATATCGTGGGGGACAGGTTAATGAAAAACTGTTTTTT.

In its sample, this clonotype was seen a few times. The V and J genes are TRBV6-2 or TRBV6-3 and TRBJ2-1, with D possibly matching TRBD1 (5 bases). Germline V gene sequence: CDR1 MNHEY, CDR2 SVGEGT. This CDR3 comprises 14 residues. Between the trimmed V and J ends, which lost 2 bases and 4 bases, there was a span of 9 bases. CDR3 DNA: TGTGCCAGCAGTTACAGGGGCCCGTACAATGAGCAGTTCTTC. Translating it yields CASSYRGPYNEQFF.

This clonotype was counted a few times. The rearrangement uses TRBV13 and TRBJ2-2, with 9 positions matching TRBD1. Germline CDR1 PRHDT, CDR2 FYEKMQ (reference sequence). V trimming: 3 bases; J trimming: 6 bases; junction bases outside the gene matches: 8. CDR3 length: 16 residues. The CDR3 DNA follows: TGTGCCAGCAGCTTTTTCGGACAGGGGTCGCCCGGGGAGCTGTTTTTT. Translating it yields CASSFFGQGSPGELFF.

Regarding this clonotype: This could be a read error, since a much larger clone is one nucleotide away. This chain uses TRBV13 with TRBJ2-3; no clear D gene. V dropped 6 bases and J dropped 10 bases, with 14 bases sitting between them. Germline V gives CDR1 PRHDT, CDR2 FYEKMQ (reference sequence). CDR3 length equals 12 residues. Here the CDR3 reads CASSRTPGAQYF. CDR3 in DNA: TGTGCCAGCAGTCGGACGCCTGGTGCGCAGTATTTT.

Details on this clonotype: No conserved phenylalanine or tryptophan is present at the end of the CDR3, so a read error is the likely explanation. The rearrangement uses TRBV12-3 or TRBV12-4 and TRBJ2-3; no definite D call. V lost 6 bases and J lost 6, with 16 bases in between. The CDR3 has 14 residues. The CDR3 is CASSPRWGGDTQYL. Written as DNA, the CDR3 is TGTGCCAGCAGCCCCCGGTGGGGTGGTGATACGCAGTATTTA.

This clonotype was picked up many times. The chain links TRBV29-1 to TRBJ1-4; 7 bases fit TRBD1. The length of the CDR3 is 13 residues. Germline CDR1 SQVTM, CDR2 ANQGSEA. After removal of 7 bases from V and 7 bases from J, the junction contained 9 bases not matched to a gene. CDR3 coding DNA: TGCAGCGCCCATACAGGGGAGGGTGAAAAACTGTTTTTT. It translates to CSAHTGEGEKLFF.

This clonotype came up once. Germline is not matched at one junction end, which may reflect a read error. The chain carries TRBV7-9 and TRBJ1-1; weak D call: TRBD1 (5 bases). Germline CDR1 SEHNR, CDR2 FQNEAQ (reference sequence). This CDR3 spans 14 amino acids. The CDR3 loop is CASSLASRGTEAFF. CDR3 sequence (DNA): TGTGCCAGCAGCTTAGCGAGTCGGGGGACTGAAGCTTTCTTC.

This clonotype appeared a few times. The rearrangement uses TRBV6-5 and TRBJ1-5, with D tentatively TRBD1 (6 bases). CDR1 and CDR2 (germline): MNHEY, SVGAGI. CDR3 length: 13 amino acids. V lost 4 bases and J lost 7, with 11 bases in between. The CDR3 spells CASSSWRGQPQHF. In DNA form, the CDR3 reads TGTGCCAGCAGTTCTTGGAGGGGGCAGCCCCAGCATTTT.

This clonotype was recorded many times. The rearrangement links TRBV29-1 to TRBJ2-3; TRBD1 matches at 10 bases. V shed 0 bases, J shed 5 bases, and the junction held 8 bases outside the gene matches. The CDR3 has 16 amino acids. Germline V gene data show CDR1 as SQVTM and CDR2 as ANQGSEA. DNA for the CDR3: TGCAGCGTTGAAGATCCCAGACAGGGGGCTATAGATACGCAGTATTTT. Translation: CSVEDPRQGAIDTQYF.

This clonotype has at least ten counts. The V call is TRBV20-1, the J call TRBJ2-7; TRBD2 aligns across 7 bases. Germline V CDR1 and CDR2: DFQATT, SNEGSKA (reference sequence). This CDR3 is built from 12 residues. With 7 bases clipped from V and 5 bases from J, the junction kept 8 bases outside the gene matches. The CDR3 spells CSGRLADNEQYV. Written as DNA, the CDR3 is TGCAGTGGAAGACTAGCAGATAACGAGCAGTACGTC.

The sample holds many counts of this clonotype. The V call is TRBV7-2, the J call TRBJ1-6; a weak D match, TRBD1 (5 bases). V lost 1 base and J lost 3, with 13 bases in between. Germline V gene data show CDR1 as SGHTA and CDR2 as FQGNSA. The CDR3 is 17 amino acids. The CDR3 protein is CASSLGQGDLYNSPLHF. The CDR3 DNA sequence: TGTGCCAGCAGCTTAGGGCAGGGCGACCTCTATAATTCACCCCTCCACTTT.

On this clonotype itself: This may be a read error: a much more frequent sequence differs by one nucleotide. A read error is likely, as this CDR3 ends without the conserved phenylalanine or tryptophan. CDR3 DNA: TGCGCCAGCAGCCTCGACAGGGTGGGATCGGGTGGCTACACCCTC. Translated: CASSLDRVGSGGYTL. The chain carries TRBV4-3 and TRBJ1-2, with 7 bases aligning to TRBD1. V gave up 4 bases and J gave up 7 bases; unmatched junction bases: 12. CDR3 length: 15 residues. In germline, CDR1 is LGHNA, CDR2 YSLEER.

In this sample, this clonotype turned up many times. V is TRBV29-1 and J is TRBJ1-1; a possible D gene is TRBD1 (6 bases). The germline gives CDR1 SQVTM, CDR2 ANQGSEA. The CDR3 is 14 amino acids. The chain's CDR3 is CTALEAGVNTEAFF. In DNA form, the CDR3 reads TGCACCGCGCTAGAGGCAGGGGTGAACACTGAAGCTTTCTTT.

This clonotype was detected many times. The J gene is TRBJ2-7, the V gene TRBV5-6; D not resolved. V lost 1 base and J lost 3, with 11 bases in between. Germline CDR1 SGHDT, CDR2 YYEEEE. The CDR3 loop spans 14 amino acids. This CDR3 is CASSLWGTDYEQYV. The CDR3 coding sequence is TGTGCCAGCAGCTTGTGGGGTACGGACTACGAGCAGTACGTC.